What follows is one T cell receptor beta chain and its context. Its antigen is currently unknown. The protocol was immunoSEQ multiplex PCR, while the TCRdb copy is restricted to in-frame clones and leaves out a portion. The sample lists 7,000 to 9,500 clones, about four fifths occurring once. The data originate from a study of immune evolution from preneoplasia to lung adenocarcinoma. Patient tissue came from resections in Japan or China, 2014–2017. Premalignant or tumor cells were enriched by macro-dissection after pathologic assessment. V was pared by 3 bases and J by 4 bases, with 8 bases of the junction left unmatched. CDR1 and CDR2 (germline): SGHTA, FQGNSA. The CDR3 covers 16 residues. General study points: Later-stage lesions seemingly showed higher T cell density and diversity than normal lung.

The sample consisted of FFPE invasive lung adenocarcinoma tissue. This sequence was found in a person aged 40 to 50 with lung adenocarcinoma. J is TRBJ2-3 and V is TRBV7-2; 9 bases are a match to TRBD2. CDR3 DNA: TGTGCCAGCAGCTTGAGGATTAGCGGGAGAGCAGATACGCAGTATTTT. This sequence encodes CASSLRISGRADTQYF. The variable domain in full, with the rest retrieved from reference TRBV7-2 and TRBJ2-3, is GAGVSQSPSNKVTEKGKDVELRCDPISGHTALYWYRQSLGQGLEFLIYFQGNSAPDKSGLPSDRFSAERTGGSVSTLTIQRTQQEDSAVYLCASSLRISGRADTQYFGPGTRLTVL.